Detailed here is one TCR beta chain. Its specificity is unknown. Treatment meaning: roughly ten-day PBMC culture with coronavirus spike peptide pools or control peptides (ViraFEST assay). ViraFEST grew antigen-specific T cells using peptide pools, then sequenced TCRs. PCR positivity was dated March to December 2020, before US Alpha, Beta and Delta variants. These data belong to a study of vaccination and CD4 T cells after COVID-19. V shed 6 bases and J 6 bases; nucleotides not matched to a gene: 12. CDR3 length: 15 amino acids. Germline-derived CDR1 and CDR2 are SGHVS and FQNEAQ. The study sequenced cultured CD4+ T cell DNA using the Oncomine TCR Beta short-read assay. TCRdb redid the calling of the PCR reads with MiXCR, one entry per CDR3 protein. The sample contains around 15,000 distinct CDR3 sequences, about 45% of which appear only once.

The receptor was isolated from a human donor who had recovered from COVID-19. This chain uses TRBV7-8 with TRBJ1-1; 8 nucleotides line up with TRBD1. Source: CD4+ T cells from blood, cultured in vitro, taken after SARS-CoV-2 vaccination. The CDR3 DNA reads TGTGCCAGCAGTAATCCTTACAGGGGGAGGTCTGAAGCTTTCTTT. Its translation: CASSNPYRGRSEAFF.